These 26 T cell receptor beta chains came from one sample sequenced in a study of shared clonotypes between healthy human individuals. Sequenced by immunoSEQ multiplex PCR; TCRdb stores in-frame clones only, minus some. Here the sample spans over 1.5 million clones, 95% to 99% being singletons. Sequencing input: naive CD4+ T cells sorted from blood. Documented subset: CD45RA+ positively selected. The receptors originated from a man aged 30 to 45 in good health.

The gene calls are TRBV5-1 and TRBJ2-1; D uncertain. In germline, CDR1 is SGHRS, CDR2 YFSETQ. V was shortened by 0 bases and J by 7 bases, with 8 bases between the two germline ends. The CDR3 runs to 13 residues. The CDR3 sequence: CASSLAKQNEQFF. For the CDR3, the DNA is TGCGCCAGCAGCTTGGCGAAACAGAATGAGCAGTTCTTC.

The chain couples TRBV5-4 to TRBJ2-3, with a possible D match to TRBD1 (6 bases). Per germline, CDR1 SGHNT and CDR2 YYREEE (reference sequence). The CDR3 consists of 16 residues. Trimming shortened V by 4 bases and J by 2 bases, and 17 bases separated the two germline ends. The CDR3 DNA is TGTGCCAGCAGCCGACATTTACAGGGTCCCACAGATACGCAGTATTTT. Its protein product is CASSRHLQGPTDTQYF. The full variable domain, with the rest looked up from reference TRBV5-4 and TRBJ2-3, is ETGVTQSPTHLIKTRGQQVTLRCSSQSGHNTVSWYQQALGQGPQFIFQYYREEENGRGNFPPRFSGLQFPNYSSELNVNALELDDSALYLCASSRHLQGPTDTQYFGPGTRLTVL.

J is TRBJ1-3 and V is TRBV6-1, with a tentative D call TRBD1 (5 bases). Germline V gives CDR1 MNHNS, CDR2 SASEGT. V was shortened by 8 bases and J by 0 bases, with 11 bases between the two germline ends. The CDR3 totals 14 residues. The DNA of the CDR3 is TGTGCCAGCTCGGTCGGGACCTCTGGAAACACCATATATTTT. This sequence encodes CASSVGTSGNTIYF.

This chain connects TRBV25-1 to TRBJ2-6, with D perhaps matching TRBD1 (5 bases). The CDR3 contains 18 residues. The V and J ends lost 5 bases and 4 bases respectively, with 21 bases between them. Germline V gene sequence: CDR1 MGHDK, CDR2 SYGVNS. The CDR3 region has the DNA TGTGCCAGCAGTCCTAATTGGGGCGGCAGATCCGGGGCCAACGTCCTGACTTTC. Translated, it gives CASSPNWGGRSGANVLTF.

The chain employs TRBV7-9 and TRBJ2-5; TRBD2 might be the D (5 bases). The CDR3 is 14 residues long. V shed 4 bases and J shed 0 bases, with 9 bases lying between them. Germline-derived CDR1 and CDR2 are SEHNR and FQNEAQ (reference sequence). For the CDR3, the DNA is TGTGCCAGCAGCTCACTAGTTTACCAAGAGACCCAGTACTTC. Protein sequence: CASSSLVYQETQYF.

The gene calls are TRBV10-1 and TRBJ2-7; no definite D call. Germline-derived CDR1 and CDR2 are WNHNN and SYGVQD (reference sequence). V shed 2 bases and J shed 0 bases, with 8 bases lying between them. The CDR3 contains 14 residues. The CDR3 reads CASSEQPGSYEQYF. For the CDR3, the DNA is TGCGCCAGCAGTGAGCAACCGGGCTCCTACGAGCAGTACTTC.

This chain links TRBV7-9 with TRBJ2-3; D may be TRBD1 or TRBD2 (6 bases each). This CDR3 region has 16 residues. Trimming took off 0 bases at V and 0 bases at J, with 10 bases between the two ends. The germline V gene encodes CDR1 SEHNR and CDR2 FQNEAQ (reference sequence). The CDR3 coding sequence is TGTGCCAGCAGCTTAGCGGAGGGGGAGAGCACAGATACGCAGTATTTT. Its translation is CASSLAEGESTDTQYF.

The chain couples TRBV5-1 to TRBJ1-4; possibly TRBD1 for D (6 bases). The CDR3 extends over 16 amino acids. Trimming took off 2 bases at V and 0 bases at J, with 11 bases between the two ends. Germline lookup yields CDR1 SGHRS and CDR2 YFSETQ. The CDR3 bases are TGCGCCAGCAGCTTCGACAGGCGTGCAACTAATGAAAAACTGTTTTTT. Protein product: CASSFDRRATNEKLFF.

The V call is TRBV5-4, the J call TRBJ2-1, with 9 bases that match TRBD1. V trimming: 5 bases; J trimming: 6 bases; junction bases outside the gene matches: 12. The CDR3 covers 16 residues. The germline V gene encodes CDR1 SGHNT and CDR2 YYREEE (reference sequence). CDR3 sequence (DNA): TGTGCCAGCAGTGTCCCGGGACAGGGTTTTGGCAATGAGCAGTTCTTC. It yields the protein CASSVPGQGFGNEQFF. Full variable domain (outside the CDR3, taken from reference TRBV5-4 and TRBJ2-1): ETGVTQSPTHLIKTRGQQVTLRCSSQSGHNTVSWYQQALGQGPQFIFQYYREEENGRGNFPPRFSGLQFPNYSSELNVNALELDDSALYLCASSVPGQGFGNEQFFGPGTRLTVL.

The chain is built from TRBV19 and TRBJ2-7; D could derive from TRBD1 or TRBD2 (6 bases each). V was clipped by 6 bases and J by 6 bases, with 21 bases between them. Germline V lookup: CDR1 LNHDA, CDR2 SQIVND (reference sequence). The CDR3 sequence is 15 residues long. CDR3 nucleotides: TGTGCCAGTAGGCAAGGGGACGAAAAGGGGGGCGAGCAGTACTTC. Translation: CASRQGDEKGGEQYF.

The rearrangement links TRBV28 to TRBJ2-3; 11 positions agree with TRBD2. The V segment lost 8 bases and the J segment 4 bases; nucleotides outside the gene matches: 5. Germline lookup yields CDR1 MDHEN and CDR2 SYDVKM. There are 14 residues in the CDR3. The CDR3 bases are TGTGCCAGCCAGACTAGCGGGACGTCAGATACGCAGTATTTT. Amino acids: CASQTSGTSDTQYF.

V gene TRBV9 combines with J gene TRBJ2-1, with a tentative D call TRBD2 (5 bases). The CDR3 contains 15 residues. CDR1 is SGDLS and CDR2 is YYNGEE in the germline V gene. Trimming took off 0 bases at V and 8 bases at J, with 15 bases between the two ends. The CDR3: CASSVVSVRSDEQFF. In DNA, the CDR3 is TGTGCCAGCAGCGTAGTTAGCGTTAGAAGCGATGAGCAGTTCTTC.

The CDR3 region has the DNA TGTGCCAGCAGCGAGTTATCACAGAACACTGAAGCTTTCTTT. This encodes CASSELSQNTEAFF. This chain links TRBV9 with TRBJ1-1; no clear D gene. Germline loops: CDR1 SGDLS, CDR2 YYNGEE. The CDR3 extends over 14 amino acids. The V end lost 3 bases, the J end lost 1 base, and 10 bases lay between the germline ends.

To note about this clone: Other DNA sequences in the same sample also yield this CDR3. The genes are TRBV11-2 and TRBJ2-7; D gene ambiguous. The germline V and J ends were trimmed by 2 bases and 0 bases, with 11 bases remaining between them. CDR1 is SGHAT and CDR2 is FQNNGV in the germline V gene. This CDR3 has 15 amino acids. DNA for the CDR3: TGTGCCAGCAGCTTAAGGGTTTCGAGCTCCTACGAGCAGTACTTC. Protein sequence: CASSLRVSSSYEQYF.

This CDR3 reads CASSFDSGRGETQYF. DNA of the CDR3: TGTGCCAGCAGCTTTGATAGCGGGAGGGGAGAGACCCAGTACTTC. This chain links TRBV7-9 with TRBJ2-5, with 11 bases matching TRBD2. This CDR3 comprises 15 residues. The junction had 4 bases not matched to a gene; V was cut back by 3 bases and J by 4 bases. Germline CDR1 and CDR2: SEHNR and FQNEAQ (reference sequence).

A single count supports this clone. The chain's CDR3 is CASSTGLAGFYEQYF. In nucleotides, the CDR3 is TGTGCCAGTAGCACGGGACTAGCGGGCTTCTACGAGCAGTACTTC. The chain joins TRBV19 to TRBJ2-7, with TRBD2 matching 12 bases. After removal of 6 bases from V and 3 bases from J, the junction contained 6 bases not matched to a gene. Per germline, CDR1 LNHDA and CDR2 SQIVND (reference sequence). The CDR3 covers 15 residues.

J is TRBJ2-5 and V is TRBV5-4, with D unresolved. The germline V gene encodes CDR1 SGHNT and CDR2 YYREEE (reference sequence). V was pared by 1 base and J by 4 bases, with 5 bases between. CDR3 length equals 12 residues. CDR3 coding DNA: TGTGCCAGCAGCTTGATGACAGAGACCCAGTACTTC. Translating it yields CASSLMTETQYF.

This clone was detected once. The V and J genes are TRBV2 and TRBJ1-3, with D hard to call. In germline, CDR1 is SNHLY, CDR2 FYNNEI. This CDR3 contains 14 residues. Between the trimmed V and J ends, which lost 6 bases and 2 bases, there was a span of 11 bases. The CDR3 reads CASRVQRAGNTIYF. The CDR3 DNA reads as TGTGCCAGCAGGGTACAAAGAGCTGGAAACACCATATATTTT.

This chain uses TRBV10-2 with TRBJ1-2; unclear D gene. V was pared by 1 base and J by 13 bases, with 13 bases between. The germline gives CDR1 WSHSY, CDR2 SAAADI. The CDR3 has 12 residues. CDR3 coding DNA: TGCGCCAGCAGTGAGTTCGCAGGAGGGTTCACCTTC. Amino acids: CASSEFAGGFTF.

This clone was picked up a small number of times. This chain links TRBV18 with TRBJ1-2; D not resolved. V gave up 2 bases and J gave up 10 bases, with 11 bases separating them. CDR1 is KGHSH, CDR2 LQKENI, per germline. The CDR3 has 12 amino acids. Here the CDR3 reads CASSPAGGNYTF. CDR3 in DNA: TGTGCCAGCTCACCAGCGGGAGGCAACTACACCTTC.

This chain links TRBV6-6 with TRBJ2-7; 11 bases fit TRBD2. CDR3 size: 15 residues. Germline CDR1 MNHNY, CDR2 SVGAGI (reference sequence). V was pared by 2 bases and J by 7 bases, with 7 bases of the junction left unmatched. CDR3 region: CASSYRLAGGGEQYF. CDR3 coding DNA: TGTGCCAGCAGTTACAGGCTAGCGGGAGGAGGAGAGCAGTACTTC.

This clone occurred a few times. The same CDR3 arises from other DNA sequences in this sample as well. The chain employs TRBV10-1 and TRBJ2-1, with unresolved D. CDR3 length: 12 amino acids. Germline V lookup: CDR1 WNHNN, CDR2 SYGVQD (reference sequence). V was pared by 3 bases and J by 4 bases, with 4 bases between. CDR3 loop: CASSDRYNEQFF. The CDR3 DNA is TGCGCCAGCAGTGATAGGTACAATGAGCAGTTCTTC.

This chain uses TRBV30 with TRBJ2-7; maybe TRBD2 (7 bases). Germline-derived CDR1 and CDR2 are GTSNPN and SVGIG (reference sequence). This CDR3 is built from 15 residues. V was pared by 0 bases and J by 4 bases, with 16 bases between. The CDR3 nucleotides read TGTGCCTGGAGTGTAGACGGGGGGCGCGTTTACGAGCAGTACTTC. Encoded protein: CAWSVDGGRVYEQYF.

The V gene is TRBV30, the J gene TRBJ2-1; 11 positions agree with TRBD2. The CDR3 totals 13 residues. Germline assignment: CDR1 GTSNPN and CDR2 SVGIG (reference sequence). The CDR3, as DNA: TGTGCTAGCGGGAGGGCGGTTTCATCTGAGCAGTTCTTC. It encodes CASGRAVSSEQFF.

Worth noting for this clone: Other DNA variants within this sample encode the same CDR3. V usage is TRBV6-6 and J usage is TRBJ2-1; D may be TRBD2 (6 bases). The CDR3 runs to 11 residues. Germline assignment: CDR1 MNHNY and CDR2 SVGAGI (reference sequence). Trimming stripped 6 bases from V and 7 bases from J, with 7 bases between. The CDR3 sequence: CASSRGNEQFF. The CDR3 nucleotides read TGTGCCAGCAGCCGGGGGAATGAGCAGTTCTTC.

This chain uses TRBV11-2 with TRBJ2-5; no clear D. Germline lookup yields CDR1 SGHAT and CDR2 FQNNGV. The CDR3 sequence is 13 residues long. The V gene lost 2 bases and the J gene lost 9 bases, with 13 bases spanning the gap. CDR3 coding DNA: TGTGCCAGCAGCTTAAGTAGTGGTGAGCCCCAGTACTTC. It specifies CASSLSSGEPQYF.